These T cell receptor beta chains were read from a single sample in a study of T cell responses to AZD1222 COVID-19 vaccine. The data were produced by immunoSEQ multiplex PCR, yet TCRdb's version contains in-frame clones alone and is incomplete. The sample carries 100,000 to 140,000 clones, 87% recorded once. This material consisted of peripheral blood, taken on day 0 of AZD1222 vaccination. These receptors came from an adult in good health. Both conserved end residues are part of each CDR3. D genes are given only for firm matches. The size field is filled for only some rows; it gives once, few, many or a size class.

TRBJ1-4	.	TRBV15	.	CATSMGGTNGEKLFF	TGTGCCACCAGCATGGGGGGGACTAATGGGGAAAAACTGTTTTTT
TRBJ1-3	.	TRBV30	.	CASGQLTGNTIYF	TGTGCCTCCGGACAGCTCACTGGAAACACCATATATTTT
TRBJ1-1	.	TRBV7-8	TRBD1	CASSWGDRGNTEAFF	TGTGCCAGCAGCTGGGGGGACAGGGGGAACACTGAAGCTTTCTTT
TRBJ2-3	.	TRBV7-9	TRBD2	CASSSTSGRVRTDTQYF	TGTGCCAGCAGCTCGACTAGCGGGAGGGTTCGTACAGATACGCAGTATTTT
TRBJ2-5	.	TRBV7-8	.	CASSSSAGRETQYF	TGTGCCAGCAGCTCCTCAGCGGGCCGGGAGACCCAGTACTTC
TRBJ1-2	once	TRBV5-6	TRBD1	CASLMDRAYGYTF	TGTGCCAGCCTTATGGACAGGGCCTATGGCTACACCTTC
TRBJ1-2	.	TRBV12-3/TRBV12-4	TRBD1	CASSEDRGYGYTF	TGTGCCAGCAGCGAGGACAGGGGCTATGGCTACACCTTC
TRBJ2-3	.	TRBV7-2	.	CASSYQGPPDTQYF	TGTGCCAGCAGCTACCAGGGGCCGCCAGATACGCAGTATTTT
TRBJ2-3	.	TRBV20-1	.	CSAARTDTQYF	TGCAGTGCTGCGAGGACAGATACGCAGTATTTT
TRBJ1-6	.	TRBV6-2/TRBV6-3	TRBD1	CASSPARGHSPLHF	TGTGCCAGCAGTCCGGCCAGGGGGCATTCACCCCTCCACTTT
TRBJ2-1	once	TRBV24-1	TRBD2	CATSDSGRGGPESYNEQFF	TGTGCCACCAGTGATTCTGGGCGGGGGGGCCCTGAATCCTACAATGAGCAGTTCTTC
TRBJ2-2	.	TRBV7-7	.	CASSGQKNTGELFF	TGTGCCAGCTCTGGACAGAAGAACACCGGGGAGCTGTTTTTT
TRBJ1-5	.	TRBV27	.	CASSLTVYSNQPQHF	TGTGCCAGCAGTTTGACAGTTTATAGCAATCAGCCCCAGCATTTT
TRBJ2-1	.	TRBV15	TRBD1	CATSREGTGALNEQFF	TGTGCCACCAGCAGAGAGGGGACAGGGGCCCTCAATGAGCAGTTCTTC
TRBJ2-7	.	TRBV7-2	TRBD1	CASSHRQGYEQYF	TGTGCCAGCAGCCACAGACAGGGCTACGAGCAGTACTTC
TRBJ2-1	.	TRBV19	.	CASSIDALQFF	TGTGCCAGTAGTATAGACGCCCTGCAGTTCTTC
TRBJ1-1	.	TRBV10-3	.	CAIGKDRNTEAFF	TGTGCCATCGGGAAGGACAGGAACACTGAAGCTTTCTTT
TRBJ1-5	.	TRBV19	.	CASSTRGGGNQPQHF	TGTGCCAGTAGTACCCGGGGGGGTGGCAATCAGCCCCAGCATTTT
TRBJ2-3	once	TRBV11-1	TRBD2	CASSFRRGGRDTQYF	TGTGCCAGCAGCTTTAGGCGGGGGGGCCGAGATACGCAGTATTTT
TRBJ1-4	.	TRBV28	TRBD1	CASSPPGTGREKLFF	TGTGCCAGCAGTCCCCCCGGGACAGGGCGTGAAAAACTGTTTTTT
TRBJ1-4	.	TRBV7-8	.	CAIRQTRDDEKLFF	TGTGCCATAAGACAGACGAGGGACGATGAAAAACTGTTTTTT
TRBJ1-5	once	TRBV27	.	CASSFSSNQPQHF	TGTGCCAGCAGTTTCTCTAGCAATCAGCCCCAGCATTTT
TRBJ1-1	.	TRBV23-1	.	CASSLWPEAFF	TGCGCCAGCAGTCTGTGGCCCGAAGCTTTCTTT
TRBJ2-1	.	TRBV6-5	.	CASTSWGGEQFF	TGTGCCAGCACCTCGTGGGGAGGTGAGCAGTTCTTC
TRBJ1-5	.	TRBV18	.	CASSPSREEPQHF	TGTGCCAGCTCACCATCCAGGGAAGAGCCCCAGCATTTT
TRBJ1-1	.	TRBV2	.	CATQPTGRRKNTEAFF	TGTGCCACACAACCCACAGGGAGGAGGAAAAACACTGAAGCTTTCTTT
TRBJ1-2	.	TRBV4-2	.	CASSPVGGVDYGYTF	TGTGCCAGCAGCCCTGTAGGGGGGGTGGACTATGGCTACACCTTC
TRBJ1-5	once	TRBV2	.	CASSEWGNQPQHF	TGTGCCAGCAGTGAATGGGGAAATCAGCCCCAGCATTTT
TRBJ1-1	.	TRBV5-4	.	CASSLTGTEAFF	TGTGCCAGCAGCTTGACAGGGACTGAAGCTTTCTTT
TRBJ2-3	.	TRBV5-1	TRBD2	CASSLGGGGLSTDTQYF	TGCGCCAGCAGCTTGGGAGGCGGGGGGTTGAGCACAGATACGCAGTATTTT
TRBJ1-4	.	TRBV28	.	CASSPPGGDEKLFF	TGTGCCAGCAGTCCACCGGGGGGGGATGAAAAACTGTTTTTT
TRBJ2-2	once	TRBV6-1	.	CASSEGYGELFF	TGTGCCAGCAGTGAAGGTTACGGGGAGCTGTTTTTT
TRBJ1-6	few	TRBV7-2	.	CASSFGSNNSPLHF	TGTGCCAGCAGCTTCGGGTCCAATAATTCACCCCTCCACTTT
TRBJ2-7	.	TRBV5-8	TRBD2	CASSSLAGSRREQYF	TGTGCCAGCAGCTCTCTAGCGGGCTCACGCCGCGAGCAGTACTTC
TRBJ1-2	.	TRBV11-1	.	CASRSPGLAGYTF	TGTGCCAGCAGGTCGCCGGGACTAGCTGGCTACACCTTC
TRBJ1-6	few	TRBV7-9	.	CASSGDTDGSPLHF	TGTGCCAGCAGCGGGGACACCGATGGTTCACCCCTCCACTTT
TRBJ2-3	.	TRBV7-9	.	CASSPSTDTQYF	TGTGCCAGCAGCCCGTCCACAGATACGCAGTATTTT
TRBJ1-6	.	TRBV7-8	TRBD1	CASSLGPGQGSPLHF	TGTGCCAGCAGCTTAGGCCCGGGACAGGGTTCACCCCTCCACTTT
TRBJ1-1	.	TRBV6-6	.	CASSYSIALNTEAFF	TGTGCCAGCAGTTACTCGATCGCCTTGAACACTGAAGCTTTCTTT
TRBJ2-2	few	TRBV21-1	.	CASSDHAGGELFF	TGTGCCAGCAGCGACCACGCGGGGGGGGAGCTGTTTTTT
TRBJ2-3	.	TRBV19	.	CASGFQSLTDTQYF	TGTGCCAGTGGTTTCCAGTCTTTGACAGATACGCAGTATTTT
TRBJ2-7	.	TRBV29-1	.	CSVETTDYEQYF	TGCAGCGTTGAGACAACCGACTACGAGCAGTACTTC
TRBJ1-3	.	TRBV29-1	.	CSVGERGAGNTIYF	TGCAGCGTTGGGGAGAGGGGCGCCGGAAACACCATATATTTT
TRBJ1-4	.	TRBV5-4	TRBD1	CASSLAGGMGEKLFF	TGTGCCAGCAGCTTGGCAGGGGGCATGGGGGAAAAACTGTTTTTT
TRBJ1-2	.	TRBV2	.	CASSEWQGGYTF	TGTGCCAGCAGTGAATGGCAGGGAGGCTACACCTTC
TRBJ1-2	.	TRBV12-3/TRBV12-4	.	CASSWGLDGYTF	TGTGCCAGCAGTTGGGGTCTAGATGGCTACACCTTC
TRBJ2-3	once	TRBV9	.	CASSEDPRGVKYF	TGTGCCAGCAGCGAGGACCCCAGGGGCGTGAAGTATTTT
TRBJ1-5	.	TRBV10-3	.	CAISESIMGIQHF	TGTGCCATCAGTGAGTCTATAATGGGGATCCAGCATTTT
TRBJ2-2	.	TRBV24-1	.	CATSGFRGTGELFF	TGTGCCACCTCCGGGTTCAGGGGCACCGGGGAGCTGTTTTTT
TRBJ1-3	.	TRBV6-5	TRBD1	CASCQTGDSGNTIYF	TGTGCCAGCTGCCAGACAGGGGACTCTGGAAACACCATATATTTT
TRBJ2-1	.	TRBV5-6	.	CASSKQLGGAYNEQFF	TGTGCCAGCAGCAAACAACTGGGGGGAGCATACAATGAGCAGTTCTTC
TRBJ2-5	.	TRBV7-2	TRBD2	CASTRLAGTETQYF	TGTGCCAGCACCCGTTTAGCGGGGACGGAGACCCAGTACTTC
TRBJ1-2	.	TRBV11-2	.	CASSLGTHYGYTF	TGTGCCAGCAGCTTAGGGACACACTATGGCTACACCTTC
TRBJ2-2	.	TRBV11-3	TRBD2	CASSSLRSGSAGELFF	TGTGCCAGCAGCTCACTTAGAAGCGGGAGCGCCGGGGAGCTGTTTTTT
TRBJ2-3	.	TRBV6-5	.	CASSAIYGPDTQYF	TGTGCCAGCAGCGCTATTTATGGCCCAGATACGCAGTATTTT
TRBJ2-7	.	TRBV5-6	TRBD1	CASSLGQSYEQYF	TGTGCCAGCAGCCTGGGACAGTCCTACGAGCAGTACTTC
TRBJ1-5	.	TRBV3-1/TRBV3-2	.	CASSPSGTLTQPQHF	TGTGCCAGCAGCCCCTCCGGGACTCTTACTCAGCCCCAGCATTTT
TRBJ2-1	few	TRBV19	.	CASDPGREGNEQFF	TGTGCCAGTGATCCAGGGCGGGAAGGCAATGAGCAGTTCTTC
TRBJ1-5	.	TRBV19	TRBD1	CASSTAGTGGGGKGQHF	TGTGCCAGTAGTACTGCCGGGACAGGGGGCGGAGGAAAGGGCCAGCATTTT